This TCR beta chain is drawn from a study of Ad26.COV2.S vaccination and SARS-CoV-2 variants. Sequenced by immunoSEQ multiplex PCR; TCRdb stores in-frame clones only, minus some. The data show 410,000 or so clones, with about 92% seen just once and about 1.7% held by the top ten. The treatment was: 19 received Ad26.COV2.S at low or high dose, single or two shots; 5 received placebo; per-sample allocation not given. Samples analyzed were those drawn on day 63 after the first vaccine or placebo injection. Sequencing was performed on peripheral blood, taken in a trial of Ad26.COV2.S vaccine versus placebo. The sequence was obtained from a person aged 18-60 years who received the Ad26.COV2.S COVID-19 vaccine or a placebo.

The CDR3 coding sequence is TGCGCCAGCAGCCCCAGGGGCGGGAATTACGAGCAGTACTTC. This encodes CASSPRGGNYEQYF. The chain couples TRBV5-1 to TRBJ2-7; tentatively, D is TRBD1 or TRBD2 (6 bases each). V was cut by 4 bases and J by 4 bases, with 15 bases left in between. Per germline, CDR1 SGHRS and CDR2 YFSETQ. CDR3 length equals 14 residues.